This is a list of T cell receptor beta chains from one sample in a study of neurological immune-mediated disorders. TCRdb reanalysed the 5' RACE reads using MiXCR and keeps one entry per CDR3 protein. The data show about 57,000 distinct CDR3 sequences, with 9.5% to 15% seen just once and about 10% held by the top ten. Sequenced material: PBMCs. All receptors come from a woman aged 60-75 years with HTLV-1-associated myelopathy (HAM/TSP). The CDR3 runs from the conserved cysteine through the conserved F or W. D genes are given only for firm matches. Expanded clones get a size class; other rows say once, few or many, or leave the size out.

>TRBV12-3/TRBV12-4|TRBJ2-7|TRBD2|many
CASSFFGTSGDYEQYF
TGTGCCAGCAGTTTTTTCGGGACTAGCGGGGACTACGAGCAGTACTTC
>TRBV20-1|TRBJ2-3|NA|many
CSARAPGSGSTDTQYF
TGCAGTGCTAGAGCCCCAGGGAGCGGTAGCACAGATACGCAGTATTTT
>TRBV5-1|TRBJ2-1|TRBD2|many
CASSFRLAGVSISYNEQFF
TGCGCCAGCAGCTTCCGTCTAGCGGGAGTCTCGATCTCCTACAATGAGCAGTTCTTC
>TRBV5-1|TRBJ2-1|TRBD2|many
CASSVMLGRESDEQFF
TGCGCCAGCAGCGTGATGCTTGGGCGGGAGTCCGATGAGCAGTTCTTC
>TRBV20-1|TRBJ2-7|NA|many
CSALGGAGYEQYF
TGCAGTGCCTTGGGCGGGGCGGGTTACGAGCAGTACTTC
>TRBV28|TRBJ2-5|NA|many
CASNTGAQETQYF
TGTGCCAGCAACACTGGAGCCCAAGAGACCCAGTACTTC
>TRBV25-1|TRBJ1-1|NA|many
CASSDPGRAEAFF
TGTGCCAGCAGTGATCCGGGACGGGCTGAAGCTTTCTTT
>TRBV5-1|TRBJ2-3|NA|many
CASSGIGTYTQYF
TGCGCCAGCAGCGGGATAGGCACATATACGCAGTATTTT
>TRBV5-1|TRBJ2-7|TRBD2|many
CASSLVLAGEVDEQYF
TGCGCCAGCAGCTTGGTTCTAGCGGGAGAGGTCGACGAGCAGTACTTC
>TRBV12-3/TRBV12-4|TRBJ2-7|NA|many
CASSSVVSGYEQYF
TGTGCCAGCAGTTCGGTGGTCTCGGGATACGAGCAGTACTTC
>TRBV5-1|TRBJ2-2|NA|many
CASSKLSVGTNTGELFF
TGCGCCAGCAGCAAATTAAGTGTGGGGACGAACACCGGGGAGCTGTTTTTT
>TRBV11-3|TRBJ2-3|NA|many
CASSLDGSSGTDTQYF
TGTGCCAGCAGCTTAGACGGGTCTAGCGGCACAGATACGCAGTATTTT
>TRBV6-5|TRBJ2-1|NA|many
CASSYSRGDNEQFF
TGTGCCAGCAGTTACTCAAGGGGGGACAATGAGCAGTTCTTC
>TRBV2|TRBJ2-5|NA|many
CASGRPQEQETQYF
TGTGCCAGCGGGCGTCCCCAGGAACAAGAGACCCAGTACTTC
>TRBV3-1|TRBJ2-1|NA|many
CASSQGAASPYNEQFF
TGTGCCAGCAGCCAAGGAGCGGCTTCCCCCTACAATGAGCAGTTCTTC
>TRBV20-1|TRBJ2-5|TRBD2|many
CSASPLAGGSETQYF
TGCAGTGCTAGCCCACTAGCGGGAGGATCCGAGACCCAGTACTTC
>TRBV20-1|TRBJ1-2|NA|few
CSARVPKQGGYTF
TGCAGTGCTAGAGTCCCCAAGCAGGGAGGCTACACCTTC
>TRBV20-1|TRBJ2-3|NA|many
CSARKGGYSTDTQYF
TGCAGTGCTCGCAAGGGGGGGTATAGCACAGATACGCAGTATTTT
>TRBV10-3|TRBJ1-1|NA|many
CAISERTSNTEAFF
TGTGCCATCAGTGAGAGGACATCCAACACTGAAGCTTTCTTT
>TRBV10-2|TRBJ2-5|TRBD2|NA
CATGIAGETQYF
TGCGCCACGGGAATAGCGGGAGAGACCCAGTACTTC
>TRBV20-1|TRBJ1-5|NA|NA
CSARTGDQPQHF
TGCAGTGCTAGAACGGGGGATCAGCCCCAGCATTTT
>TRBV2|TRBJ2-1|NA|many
CASNEYNEQFF
TGTGCCAGCAATGAGTACAATGAGCAGTTCTTC